The 23 T cell receptor beta chains below come from one sample, sequenced in a study of CD8+ T cells in alopecia areata. Isolated RNA was reverse transcribed into cDNA used as the sequencing template. The assay was immunoSEQ multiplex PCR, and TCRdb's table has in-frame clones only and misses some. This sample has approximately 110,000 clones; 56% occur once, and the top ten carry 3% to 4%. Treatment meaning: oral pan-JAK inhibitor, 5-10 mg twice daily. The material was CD4+ T cells sorted from blood, obtained at week 24, from a patient treated with tofacitinib. Every receptor here comes from a human donor with alopecia areata.

The V and J genes are TRBV5-1 and TRBJ2-5; perhaps TRBD2 as D (5 bases). The CDR3 contains 14 residues. Germline CDR1 is SGHRS and CDR2 is YFSETQ. Trimming cost V 6 bases and J 4 bases, with 16 bases left between them. The CDR3 DNA is TGCGCCAGCAACCTACGGGATCGGGGAGAGACCCAGTACTTC. Translation: CASNLRDRGETQYF.

The chain carries TRBV30 and TRBJ1-5; D perhaps matches TRBD1 (5 bases). This CDR3 contains 15 residues. Germline assignment: CDR1 GTSNPN and CDR2 SVGIG (reference sequence). The V and J ends lost 5 bases and 2 bases respectively, with 16 bases between them. CDR3 loop: CAWGSGGWGNQPQHF. CDR3 in DNA: TGTGCCTGGGGTTCCGGGGGTTGGGGCAATCAGCCCCAGCATTTT.

There are a few counts of this clone. CDR3 amino acids: CSVRLAGGSPLHF. CDR3 nucleotides: TGCAGCGTTCGGCTGGCGGGGGGATCACCCCTCCACTTT. The chain carries TRBV29-1 and TRBJ1-6; tentative D call: TRBD1 (5 bases). CDR1 is SQVTM and CDR2 is ANQGSEA in the germline V gene. The V end was cut by 5 bases, the J end by 10 bases, with 15 bases between. The CDR3 contains 13 residues.

The chain is built from TRBV23-1 and TRBJ1-4; no reliable D call. TRBV23-1 is flagged as an ORF with uncertain function. The CDR3 sequence is 14 residues long. With 0 bases removed from V and 7 bases from J, the gap between germline ends came to 9 bases. CDR3 sequence: CASSQSCPGEKLFF. The CDR3 DNA follows: TGCGCCAGCAGTCAATCTTGTCCGGGTGAAAAACTGTTTTTT.

The CDR3 DNA is TGTGCCAGCAGTTGGTTTGGGGGGGCAACTTCACCCCTCCACTTT. Translating it yields CASSWFGGATSPLHF. J is TRBJ1-6 and V is TRBV6-5, with D tentatively TRBD1 (6 bases). Trimming cost V 4 bases and J 9 bases, with 16 bases left between them. Germline V gene data show CDR1 as MNHEY and CDR2 as SVGAGI. CDR3 length equals 15 residues.

The chain is built from TRBV5-1 and TRBJ2-1; the match to TRBD1 covers 8 bases. The germline V gene encodes CDR1 SGHRS and CDR2 YFSETQ. CDR3 length: 13 residues. V was pared by 7 bases and J by 7 bases, with 7 bases of the junction left unmatched. The CDR3 reads CASGQGASNEQFF. The CDR3 nucleotides read TGCGCCAGCGGGCAGGGGGCATCGAATGAGCAGTTCTTC.

This rearrangement joins TRBV7-2 to TRBJ2-7, with D tentatively TRBD1 (8 bases). This CDR3 has 15 amino acids. CDR1 is SGHTA and CDR2 is FQGNSA in the germline V gene. With 2 bases removed from V and 3 bases from J, the gap between germline ends came to 14 bases. The CDR3 DNA sequence: TGTGCCAGCAGCTTACAGACAGGGGAGGGCTACGAGCAGTACTTC. Encoded protein: CASSLQTGEGYEQYF.

This chain connects TRBV4-1 to TRBJ2-1; 7 positions agree with TRBD1. CDR1 is MGHRA and CDR2 is YSYEKL in the germline V gene. The length of the CDR3 is 14 residues. V trimming: 4 bases; J trimming: 5 bases; junction bases outside the gene matches: 5. This CDR3 reads CASSPDRSNNEQFF. DNA for the CDR3: TGCGCCAGCAGCCCGGACAGGTCGAACAATGAGCAGTTCTTC.

The sample holds a few counts of this clone. V gene TRBV2 combines with J gene TRBJ2-7; D unresolved. Looked up from germline, CDR1 is SNHLY and CDR2 is FYNNEI. V was shortened by 5 bases and J by 4 bases, with 12 bases between the two germline ends. This CDR3 region has 13 residues. CDR3 sequence (DNA): TGTGCCAGCAGTCTCATGGACGGTTACGAGCAGTACTTC. It yields the protein CASSLMDGYEQYF.

A single count supports this clone. Here the CDR3 DNA reads TGTGCCAGCAGCCTTGACAGGACGAGCCGCTACACCTTC. It translates to CASSLDRTSRYTF. This rearrangement joins TRBV6-5 to TRBJ1-2, with D possibly matching TRBD1 (6 bases). CDR1 is MNHEY, CDR2 SVGAGI, per germline. CDR3 size: 13 residues. V lost 6 bases, J lost 9 bases, and 17 bases lay in between.

This rearrangement joins TRBV19 to TRBJ2-7; D gene unclear. The CDR3 is made up of 14 amino acids. In germline, CDR1 is LNHDA, CDR2 SQIVND (reference sequence). Trimming took 2 bases from V and 7 from J, leaving 15 bases between them. This CDR3 reads CASSISGGPTEQYF. CDR3 nucleotide sequence: TGTGCCAGTAGTATATCTGGCGGACCTACGGAGCAGTACTTC.

This clone was picked up a small number of times. The gene calls are TRBV2 and TRBJ2-5; 7 bases agree with TRBD2. Germline CDR1 and CDR2: SNHLY and FYNNEI. V was pared by 7 bases and J by 7 bases, with 15 bases of the junction left unmatched. The CDR3 is 15 amino acids. The CDR3 here is CASIPQRGSGVTQYF. Written as DNA, the CDR3 is TGTGCCAGCATCCCTCAGCGGGGTTCCGGGGTGACCCAGTACTTC.

This clone was seen only a few times. The same CDR3 arises from other DNA sequences in this sample as well. V gene TRBV4-3 combines with J gene TRBJ1-1, with D unresolved. This CDR3 region has 14 residues. V lost 0 bases and J lost 1, with 6 bases in between. The V gene's germline CDR1 is LGHNA and CDR2 YSLEER. The CDR3 sequence: CASSQDNRNTEAFF. CDR3 DNA sequence: TGCGCCAGCAGCCAAGATAACAGGAACACTGAAGCTTTCTTT.

CDR3 DNA sequence: TGTGCCAGCAGTGGCGGGGGAAACTACAATGAGCAGTTCTTC. This codes for CASSGGGNYNEQFF. J is TRBJ2-1 and V is TRBV2; TRBD2 aligns across 7 bases. Germline trimming cut 4 bases from V and 3 bases from J; bases unmatched to any gene: 3. The CDR3 loop spans 14 amino acids. Per germline, CDR1 SNHLY and CDR2 FYNNEI.

The rearrangement joins TRBV29-1 to TRBJ2-5; D gene unclear. The CDR3 totals 13 residues. Trimming left V 2 bases short and J 3 bases short, with 10 bases between. CDR1 and CDR2 from the germline V gene are SQVTM and ANQGSEA. The CDR3 sequence is CSVERQAKETQYF. CDR3 nucleotides: TGCAGCGTTGAACGGCAGGCGAAAGAGACCCAGTACTTC.

The J gene is TRBJ2-1, the V gene TRBV30; 10 bases align to TRBD1. The V gene end was trimmed by 0 bases and the J gene end by 7 bases; junction bases not matched to a gene: 6. The CDR3 has 15 residues. Germline CDR1 is GTSNPN and CDR2 is SVGIG (reference sequence). The CDR3 spells CAWSVKRTGGNEQFF. DNA for the CDR3: TGTGCCTGGAGTGTAAAAAGGACAGGGGGAAATGAGCAGTTCTTC.

In its sample, this clone was seen a few times. DNA of the CDR3: TGCGCCAGCAGAAGGGACAGGGTGTATGGCTACACCTTC. It codes for CASRRDRVYGYTF. The gene calls are TRBV23-1 and TRBJ1-2, with TRBD1 matching 9 bases. TRBV23-1 counts as an open reading frame of uncertain function. The CDR3 runs 13 residues. The V segment lost 6 bases and the J segment 5 bases; nucleotides outside the gene matches: 4.

Regarding this clone: This likely comes from a read error, as the CDR3 has no conserved phenylalanine or tryptophan at its end. J is TRBJ1-2 and V is TRBV29-1; 9 positions agree with TRBD1. J gave up 3 bases and V 7 bases, and 3 bases lay outside the gene matches. The germline gives CDR1 SQVTM, CDR2 ANQGSEA. The CDR3 runs 12 residues. In DNA form, the CDR3 reads TGCAGCGACGGGACAGGGCACTATGGCTACACCCTC. Encoded protein: CSDGTGHYGYTL.

The V gene is TRBV29-1, the J gene TRBJ2-7, with D unclear. Germline V gene data show CDR1 as SQVTM and CDR2 as ANQGSEA. The V end was cut by 5 bases, the J end by 6 bases, with 14 bases between. CDR3 length equals 12 residues. Here the CDR3 reads CSVSHGWVEQYF. In DNA form, the CDR3 reads TGCAGCGTTAGTCACGGGTGGGTCGAGCAGTACTTC.

The CDR3 reads CASSPLGQNYGYTF. The CDR3 DNA follows: TGTGCCAGCAGCCCCCTGGGACAGAACTATGGCTACACCTTC. The chain links TRBV7-2 to TRBJ1-2; 7 nucleotides align to TRBD1. The ends lost 5 bases at V and 2 bases at J; junction bases unmatched: 5. This CDR3 has 14 residues. Germline V gene sequence: CDR1 SGHTA, CDR2 FQGNSA.

The CDR3 here is CASSLAREDEQFF. CDR3 DNA: TGCGCCAGCAGCTTGGCCCGGGAAGATGAGCAGTTCTTC. The chain couples TRBV5-1 to TRBJ2-1; possibly TRBD2 for D (5 bases). Between the trimmed V and J ends, which lost 0 bases and 8 bases, there was a span of 9 bases. Germline values: CDR1 SGHRS, CDR2 YFSETQ. The CDR3 is 13 residues long.

The chain links TRBV11-3 to TRBJ1-1; no clear D gene. V was pared by 1 base and J by 7 bases, with 7 bases between. The CDR3 length is 12 residues. Looked up from germline, CDR1 is SGHNT and CDR2 is YENEEA. CDR3 DNA: TGTGCCAGCAGCTTAGCGAGCAATGAAGCTTTCTTT. This gives the protein CASSLASNEAFF.

This sequence joins TRBV5-4 and TRBJ1-2, with D maybe TRBD1 (5 bases). CDR3 length: 14 residues. Between the trimmed V and J ends, which lost 2 bases and 1 base, there was a span of 9 bases. From germline, CDR1 is SGHNT and CDR2 YYREEE (reference sequence). The CDR3 is CASSFQQGNYGYTF. The CDR3 coding sequence is TGTGCCAGCAGCTTTCAGCAGGGTAACTATGGCTACACCTTC.